A single sample is the source of the 19 T cell receptor beta chains below, sequenced in a study of T cells expressing NK-cell markers. After re-calling the 5' RACE reads, TCRdb lists one entry per CDR3 protein, DNA absent. Across about 460,000 distinct CDR3 sequences, the top ten clones capture 1.4% of the sample. The sequencing sample was made of blood T cells: a sorted CD56 or NKG2C T cell subset, CD4+ or CD8+ T cells, or bulk PBMC T cells (not recorded which). These receptors all come from a woman aged 50 to 60 in good health.

The genes are TRBV5-1 and TRBJ2-2; TCRdb names TRBD1, which stays unverified in the absence of DNA. Germline assignment: CDR1 SGHRS and CDR2 YFSETQ. The CDR3 covers 15 residues. CDR3 region: CASSETGKGTGELFF.

The chain is built from TRBV5-1 and TRBJ2-2; TCRdb picks TRBD1, but there is no DNA to check that call. Germline-derived CDR1 and CDR2 are SGHRS and YFSETQ. The CDR3 contains 15 residues. The CDR3 loop is CASRAGQGFPGELFF.

This rearrangement joins TRBV6-1 to TRBJ2-1; TCRdb's D gene call, TRBD2, goes unchecked for lack of DNA. This CDR3 has 16 residues. Germline V gene data show CDR1 as MNHNS and CDR2 as SASEGT. The CDR3: CASSEERASRYNEQFF.

This sequence joins TRBV29-1 and TRBJ2-2; the D call from TCRdb, TRBD1, cannot be confirmed without DNA. CDR1 is SQVTM, CDR2 ANQGSEA, per germline. The CDR3 contains 17 residues. The CDR3 protein is CSVEDPAGTWNTGELFF.

The V gene is TRBV2, the J gene TRBJ2-5; TCRdb's assignment of TRBD2 cannot be checked, as there is no DNA. The V gene's germline CDR1 is SNHLY and CDR2 FYNNEI. CDR3 length equals 15 residues. The CDR3 here is CASSGTSGRDVTQYF.

This chain links TRBV24-1 with TRBJ2-3; TCRdb's D call of TRBD2 is untestable without DNA. From germline, CDR1 is KGHDR and CDR2 SFDVKD. CDR3 size: 13 residues. CDR3 in amino acids: CPGGEGRTDTQYF.

V is TRBV14 and J is TRBJ1-4; TCRdb calls TRBD1, which cannot be checked without DNA. This CDR3 spans 15 amino acids. Germline V lookup: CDR1 SGHDN, CDR2 FVKESK. The CDR3: CASKITGGANEKLFF. The whole variable domain, remainder taken from reference TRBV14 and TRBJ1-4, is EAGVTQFPSHSVIEKGQTVTLRCDPISGHDNLYWYRRVMGKEIKFLLHFVKESKQDESGMPNNRFLAERTGGTYSTLKVQPAELEDSGVYFCASKITGGANEKLFFGSGTQLSVL.

The V and J genes are TRBV28 and TRBJ2-3; as DNA is missing, the TRBD2 call by TCRdb cannot be tested. This CDR3 is 14 amino acids long. CDR1 is MDHEN and CDR2 is SYDVKM in the germline V gene. The CDR3 is CASSVPSGGDTQYF.

CDR3 protein: CSADPTSGRAVDTQYF. The V call is TRBV20-1, the J call TRBJ2-3; TCRdb indicates TRBD2, and absent DNA this call remains unverified. The germline V gene has CDR1 DFQATT and CDR2 SNEGSKA (reference sequence). The length of the CDR3 is 16 residues.

This chain joins TRBV20-1 and TRBJ1-1. CDR1 and CDR2 from the germline V gene are DFQATT and SNEGSKA (reference sequence). The CDR3 runs to 16 residues. CDR3 in amino acids: CSARVLNGAMNTEAFF.

The rearrangement joins TRBV6-6 to TRBJ2-7; TCRdb's assignment of TRBD1 cannot be checked, as there is no DNA. CDR1 and CDR2 from the germline V gene are MNHNY and SVGAGI (reference sequence). CDR3 length equals 16 residues. CDR3 loop: CASSLFSGTGAREQYF.

This chain uses TRBV3-1 with TRBJ2-3; checking the TCRdb D call of TRBD2 is not possible without DNA. The CDR3 spans 17 residues. CDR1 LGHDT and CDR2 YNNKEL come from the germline V gene (reference sequence). This CDR3 is CASSLWTSGTSTDTQYF.

CDR3 amino acids: CASSPTGLEQYF. The gene calls are TRBV7-9 and TRBJ2-7; as DNA is missing, the TRBD1 call by TCRdb cannot be tested. Germline V gene sequence: CDR1 SEHNR, CDR2 FQNEAQ (reference sequence). The length of the CDR3 is 12 residues.

CDR3 sequence: CASSPGLADMDEQFF. The chain employs TRBV5-1 and TRBJ2-1; the TRBD2 assignment by TCRdb is unverifiable without DNA. Germline V gene lookup returns CDR1 SGHRS and CDR2 YFSETQ. There are 15 residues in the CDR3.

This chain uses TRBV30 with TRBJ1-4; TCRdb's D call, TRBD1, is unchecked because there is no DNA. Germline CDR1 and CDR2: GTSNPN and SVGIG (reference sequence). The CDR3 loop spans 15 amino acids. CDR3: CAWAPRDTLNEKLFF.

This chain connects TRBV5-1 to TRBJ2-3; TCRdb calls TRBD2, which cannot be checked without DNA. The CDR3 extends over 15 amino acids. The germline V gene encodes CDR1 SGHRS and CDR2 YFSETQ. The CDR3 region is CASSSTGLSLITQYF.

The genes are TRBV5-1 and TRBJ2-1; no DNA is available, so the TRBD2 call from TCRdb remains unchecked. CDR1 is SGHRS, CDR2 YFSETQ, per germline. There are 14 residues in the CDR3. This CDR3 reads CASSSGTSGAKQFF.

V gene TRBV3-1 combines with J gene TRBJ2-5. The CDR3 sequence is 13 residues long. Germline-derived CDR1 and CDR2 are LGHDT and YNNKEL (reference sequence). The CDR3 reads CASSPGIEETQYF.

The chain couples TRBV14 to TRBJ1-2. Germline V gives CDR1 SGHDN, CDR2 FVKESK. The length of the CDR3 is 14 residues. CDR3 in amino acids: CASSRDYRGYGYTF.